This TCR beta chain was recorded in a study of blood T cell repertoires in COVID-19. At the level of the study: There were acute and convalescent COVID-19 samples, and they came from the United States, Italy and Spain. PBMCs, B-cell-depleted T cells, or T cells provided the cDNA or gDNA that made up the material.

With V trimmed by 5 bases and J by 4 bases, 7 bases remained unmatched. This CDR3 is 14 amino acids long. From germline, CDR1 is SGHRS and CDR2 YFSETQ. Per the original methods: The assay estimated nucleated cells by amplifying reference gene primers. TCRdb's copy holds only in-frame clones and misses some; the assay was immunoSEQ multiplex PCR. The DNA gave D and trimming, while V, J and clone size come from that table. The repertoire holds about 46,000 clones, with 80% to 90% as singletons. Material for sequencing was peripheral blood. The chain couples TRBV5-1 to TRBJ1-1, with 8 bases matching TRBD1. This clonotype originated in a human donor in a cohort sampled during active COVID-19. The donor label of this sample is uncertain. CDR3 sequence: CASSQQGGVTEAFF. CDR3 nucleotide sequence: TGCGCCAGCAGTCAACAGGGGGGAGTCACTGAAGCTTTCTTT.